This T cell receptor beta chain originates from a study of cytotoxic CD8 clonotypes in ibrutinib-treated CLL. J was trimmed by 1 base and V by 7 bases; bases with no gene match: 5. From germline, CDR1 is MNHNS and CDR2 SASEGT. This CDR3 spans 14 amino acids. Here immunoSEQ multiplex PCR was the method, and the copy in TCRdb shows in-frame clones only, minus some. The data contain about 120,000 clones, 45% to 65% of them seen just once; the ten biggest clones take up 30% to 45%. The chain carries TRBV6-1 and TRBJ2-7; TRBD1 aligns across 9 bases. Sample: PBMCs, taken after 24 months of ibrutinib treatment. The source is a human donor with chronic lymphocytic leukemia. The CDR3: CASKRQGESYEQYF. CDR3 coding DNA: TGTGCCAGCAAAAGACAGGGGGAATCCTACGAGCAGTACTTC.